These T cell receptor beta chains were read from a single sample in a study of human T cells and chemical hapten exposure. TCRdb re-derived calls from the RACE reads in MiXCR, one entry per CDR3 protein. The table includes over 85,000 distinct CDR3 sequences, 10% to 12% detected once. The material sequenced was whole blood, taken in connection with sensitization to the hapten diphenylcyclopropenone (DPC). The receptor source for this set is an older woman with alopecia areata. Some clones in this sample may be carry-over from other donors' samples. Both conserved end residues are part of each CDR3. Each record gives: J gene, clone size, V gene, D gene, CDR3 protein, CDR3 DNA. D genes are given only for firm matches. Clone size, where shown, is once, few, many, or a class for clones that have expanded.

>TRBJ1-2|many|TRBV2|TRBD1
CASSLRDRGSGYTF
TGTGCCAGCAGTCTCCGGGACAGGGGTTCTGGCTACACCTTC
>TRBJ1-1|few|TRBV2|.
CASRQTDEAFF
TGTGCCAGCAGACAGACAGATGAAGCTTTCTTT
>TRBJ1-6|many|TRBV7-2|TRBD1
CASSPGGTASSYNSPLHF
TGTGCCAGCAGCCCCGGCGGGACAGCCAGCTCCTATAATTCACCCCTCCACTTT
>TRBJ1-5|.|TRBV12-3/TRBV12-4|.
CASSLGGNSQPQHF
TGTGCCAGCAGTTTGGGGGGCAATAGTCAGCCCCAGCATTTT
>TRBJ1-1|.|TRBV2|.
CASSDLRQMNTEAFF
TGTGCCAGCAGTGATTTGAGACAAATGAACACTGAAGCTTTCTTT
>TRBJ1-1|many|TRBV11-2|.
CASSFPGEGGTEAFF
TGTGCCAGCAGCTTCCCTGGGGAGGGAGGAACTGAAGCTTTCTTT
>TRBJ2-7|few|TRBV2|.
CASRASGYAYEQYF
TGTGCCAGCAGGGCCAGTGGGTACGCCTACGAGCAGTACTTC
>TRBJ2-5|many|TRBV18|.
CASSPPVTRETQYF
TGTGCCAGCTCACCACCAGTAACCCGAGAGACCCAGTACTTC
>TRBJ1-1|few|TRBV2|.
CASSETGRGTEAFF
TGTGCCAGCAGTGAAACGGGCCGGGGGACTGAAGCTTTCTTT
>TRBJ2-7|many|TRBV18|TRBD2
CASSPVGLAAVGVYEQYF
TGTGCCAGCTCACCCGTGGGACTAGCGGCGGTCGGGGTATACGAGCAGTACTTC
>TRBJ2-1|many|TRBV20-1|TRBD2
CSAKGGADSEQFF
TGCAGTGCCAAGGGAGGGGCCGATAGTGAGCAGTTCTTC
>TRBJ1-1|few|TRBV7-9|.
CASSLEERGVEAFF
TGTGCCAGCAGCTTGGAGGAGCGCGGGGTTGAGGCTTTCTTT
>TRBJ1-5|few|TRBV4-2|.
CASSQGVARSNQPQHF
TGTGCCAGCAGCCAAGGAGTTGCCCGCAGCAATCAGCCCCAGCATTTT
>TRBJ1-2|many|TRBV18|.
CASSPGTWMSYTF
TGTGCCAGCTCACCCGGGACATGGATGAGCTACACCTTC
>TRBJ2-3|many|TRBV4-1|TRBD1
CASSWGRGPTGLTDTQYF
TGCGCCAGCTCTTGGGGCAGGGGGCCCACCGGGCTCACAGATACGCAGTATTTT
>TRBJ1-5|many|TRBV20-1|.
CSAETGNQPQHF
TGCAGTGCTGAGACTGGCAATCAGCCCCAGCATTTT
>TRBJ2-3|few|TRBV7-3|.
CASSLLGGTTDTQYF
TGTGCCAGCAGCTTATTGGGGGGCACCACAGATACGCAGTATTTT
>TRBJ2-7|.|TRBV20-1|.
CSAHTSETRPYEQYF
TGCAGTGCCCACACCTCCGAGACAAGGCCCTACGAGCAGTACTTC
>TRBJ1-4|.|TRBV30|TRBD1
CAWAGGAEMEKLFF
TGTGCTTGGGCAGGGGGCGCGGAGATGGAGAAACTGTTTTTT